This T cell receptor (beta chain) was sequenced for a study of lung T cells in sarcoidosis with Löfgren's syndrome. Points from the study as a whole: Multiple Löfgren's syndrome patients reportedly shared TRAV12-1 and TRBV2 CDR3 motifs, suggesting public CD4+ TCRs. TRBV2 was the preferred pairing partner of TRAV12-1, with similar CDR3s.

This clonotype appeared many times. Its antigen is unknown. TCRdb called the reads again in MiXCR, with one record for every CDR3 protein. Of roughly 63,000 distinct CDR3 sequences detected, over 20% appear once; the ten largest clones hold less than 2.5%. Germline loops: CDR1 SGHTA, CDR2 FQGNSA. The CDR3 spans 14 residues. The V end was cut by 5 bases, the J end by 7 bases, with 18 bases between. The receptor was derived from a human donor with sarcoidosis (Löfgren's syndrome or another form), or a control subject (not recorded which). The sample was CD4+ T cells from PBMCs. The chain uses TRBV7-2 and TRBJ2-7, with TRBD2 as a possible D gene (6 bases). CDR3 amino acids: CASSVYRSGGEQYF. CDR3 sequence (DNA): TGTGCCAGCAGCGTATACAGGTCCGGAGGGGAGCAGTACTTC.